This TCR beta chain was documented in a study of blood T cell repertoires in COVID-19. On the study more broadly: Spain, Italy and the United States supplied samples that represented acute and convalescent COVID-19.

Repertoires were generated with immunoSEQ multiplex PCR, while TCRdb's copy carries only in-frame clones and drops some. This sample yields fewer than 450,000 clones, of which about 90% are seen a single time; less than 0.75% belongs to the top ten. Germline CDR1 reads LNHNV; CDR2 reads YYDKDF (reference sequence). V dropped 0 bases and J dropped 2 bases, with 11 bases sitting between them. The CDR3 runs to 16 residues. This sequence originates from a man younger than 30 who had recovered from COVID-19. V gene TRBV15 combines with J gene TRBJ1-5; a weak D match, TRBD1 (6 bases). The specimen sequenced was PBMCs or T cells enriched from blood (not recorded which). The CDR3 spells CATSRDREGGNQPQHF. The CDR3 DNA is TGTGCCACCAGCAGAGATCGGGAGGGGGGCAATCAGCCCCAGCATTTT.